These 29 T cell receptor beta chains were sequenced from one sample in a study of blood T cell repertoires in COVID-19. Assay used: immunoSEQ multiplex PCR; TCRdb lists only in-frame clones, some missing. The top ten hold 20% to 25% of the sample, which has some 45,000 clones, almost 85% seen once. Sequencing was done on a sample of peripheral blood. Receptor source: a woman aged 55-69 years with acute or convalescent COVID-19.

The rearrangement links TRBV4-3 to TRBJ2-3; D remains unclear. The CDR3 consists of 15 residues. V dropped 2 bases and J dropped 1 base, with 10 bases sitting between them. Germline V lookup: CDR1 LGHNA, CDR2 YSLEER. The DNA of the CDR3 is TGCGCCAGCAGCCAATTATCCCCTGGCACAGATACGCAGTATTTT. Protein: CASSQLSPGTDTQYF.

The V and J genes are TRBV7-3 and TRBJ2-7, with TRBD1 matching over 9 bases. The CDR3 totals 15 residues. Losses at the gene ends were 2 bases for V and 5 bases for J; bases not matched to a gene: 7. Per germline, CDR1 SGHTA and CDR2 FQGTGA. CDR3 coding DNA: TGTGCCAGCAGCTTAGCCGGGACAGGGAGCGACGAGCAGTACTTC. This gives the protein CASSLAGTGSDEQYF.

The chain recombines TRBV7-2 with TRBJ1-6, with D uncertain. Deletions cut 5 bases from V and 9 bases from J, with 14 bases between. CDR3 length: 14 residues. The V gene's germline CDR1 is SGHTA and CDR2 FQGNSA. CDR3 sequence reads: CASSPRGEFSPLHF. In nucleotides, the CDR3 is TGTGCCAGCAGCCCGCGCGGGGAGTTTTCACCCCTCCACTTT.

The gene calls are TRBV7-9 and TRBJ1-3; D may be TRBD1 (6 bases). CDR1 is SEHNR, CDR2 FQNEAQ, per germline (reference sequence). Trimming removed 11 bases from V and 1 base from J, with 18 bases in between. The CDR3 consists of 15 residues. CDR3 residues: CAGTQGQLSGNTIYF. For the CDR3, the DNA is TGTGCCGGGACCCAAGGACAGCTATCTGGAAACACCATATATTTT.

V is TRBV9 and J is TRBJ2-2; weak D call: TRBD2 (6 bases). The CDR3 consists of 12 residues. CDR1 and CDR2 (germline): SGDLS, YYNGEE. V dropped 5 bases and J dropped 6 bases, with 8 bases sitting between them. The DNA of the CDR3 is TGTGCCAGCAGGACGGGGGCCGGGGAGCTGTTTTTT. It yields the protein CASRTGAGELFF. Drawing the rest from reference TRBV9 and TRBJ2-2, the complete variable domain is DSGVTQTPKHLITATGQRVTLRCSPRSGDLSVYWYQQSLDQGLQFLIQYYNGEERAKGNILERFSAQQFPDLHSELNLSSLELGDSALYFCASRTGAGELFFGEGSRLTVL.

Turning to this clone: The sample holds other DNA sequences that translate to the same CDR3. This rearrangement joins TRBV7-2 to TRBJ2-7, with D possibly matching TRBD2 (5 bases). Trimming stripped 3 bases from V and 3 bases from J, with 6 bases between. From germline, CDR1 is SGHTA and CDR2 FQGNSA. This CDR3 contains 12 residues. The CDR3 region is CASSLGVYEQYF. The CDR3, as DNA: TGTGCCAGCAGCTTGGGAGTCTACGAGCAGTACTTC.

The chain links TRBV30 to TRBJ2-7; 10 positions match TRBD2. Germline V lookup: CDR1 GTSNPN, CDR2 SVGIG (reference sequence). This CDR3 contains 15 residues. V lost 4 bases and J lost 5; bases outside the gene matches: 11. The CDR3 here is CAWNTLAGGLHEQYF. The CDR3 DNA reads as TGTGCCTGGAACACCTTAGCGGGGGGCCTCCACGAGCAGTACTTC.

J is TRBJ1-4 and V is TRBV5-1, with 8 bases lining up with TRBD1. The germline CDR1 and CDR2 sequences are SGHRS and YFSETQ. The CDR3 consists of 13 residues. J lost 4 bases, V lost 8 bases, and 4 bases had no gene match. The CDR3 DNA reads TGCGCCAGTTCGACAGGGGTTAATGAAAAACTGTTTTTT. Translated, it gives CASSTGVNEKLFF.

The CDR3, as DNA: TGTGCCAGCAGCTTATGGACAGGGGACAATGAGCAGTTCTTC. This codes for CASSLWTGDNEQFF. V and J are TRBV7-2 and TRBJ2-1, with TRBD1 matching 9 bases. Germline V gene sequence: CDR1 SGHTA, CDR2 FQGNSA. With V trimmed by 2 bases and J by 5 bases, 1 base remained unmatched. CDR3 length: 14 residues.

The V gene is TRBV12-3 or TRBV12-4, the J gene TRBJ2-2; D is ambiguous. The CDR3 runs to 13 residues. Trimming pared 4 bases from V and 3 bases from J, leaving 6 bases between. This CDR3 is CASSSGYTGELFF. In DNA, the CDR3 is TGTGCCAGCAGTTCTGGCTACACCGGGGAGCTGTTTTTT.

This clone showed up just once. The chain uses TRBV7-9 and TRBJ2-3; 7 nucleotides agree with TRBD1. The germline CDR1 and CDR2 sequences are SEHNR and FQNEAQ (reference sequence). After removal of 5 bases from V and 4 bases from J, the junction contained 6 bases not matched to a gene. CDR3 length equals 14 residues. The CDR3 bases are TGTGCCAGCAGCCCCGGGACAGCGGCAGATACGCAGTATTTT. It codes for CASSPGTAADTQYF.

The chain recombines TRBV7-8 with TRBJ1-2, with D uncertain. Germline V gene data show CDR1 as SGHVS and CDR2 as FQNEAQ. There are 15 residues in the CDR3. V was clipped by 6 bases and J by 4 bases, with 18 bases between them. The CDR3 region is CASRPGVGDTYGYTF. The CDR3 DNA sequence: TGTGCCAGCAGACCCGGCGTGGGCGACACCTATGGCTACACCTTC.

The V call is TRBV27, the J call TRBJ2-7, with D unresolved. This CDR3 is 13 amino acids long. The ends were cut back, 4 bases at V and 2 bases at J, with 9 bases in the middle. Looked up from germline, CDR1 is MNHEY and CDR2 is SMNVEV (reference sequence). CDR3 loop: CASSYGRTYEQYF. For the CDR3, the DNA is TGTGCCAGCAGTTATGGCAGGACCTACGAGCAGTACTTC.

The genes are TRBV11-2 and TRBJ2-7, with 9 bases identical to TRBD1. V dropped 3 bases and J dropped 1; count of bases not matched to a gene: 7. Germline V gives CDR1 SGHAT, CDR2 FQNNGV. The CDR3 spans 16 residues. This chain's CDR3 is CASSFNPGQGSYEQYF. CDR3 DNA sequence: TGTGCCAGCAGCTTCAATCCGGGACAGGGTTCCTACGAGCAGTACTTC.

This clone was seen only a few times. This sequence joins TRBV5-1 and TRBJ1-3, with D maybe TRBD1 (6 bases). V was shortened by 1 base and J by 4 bases, with 12 bases between the two germline ends. CDR1 and CDR2 (germline): SGHRS, YFSETQ. This CDR3 is built from 15 residues. Written as DNA, the CDR3 is TGCGCCAGCAGCTTGTCCCGGACAGTCGGAAACACCATATATTTT. Protein sequence: CASSLSRTVGNTIYF.

The chain recombines TRBV30 with TRBJ2-7, with D possibly TRBD1 on 6 matching bases. Trimming took 3 bases from V and 4 from J, leaving 13 bases between them. Germline values: CDR1 GTSNPN, CDR2 SVGIG (reference sequence). This CDR3 comprises 13 residues. This chain's CDR3 is CAWSVGQQYEQYF. CDR3 in DNA: TGTGCCTGGAGCGTGGGACAACAGTACGAGCAGTACTTC.

This clone was picked up a small number of times. This chain connects TRBV18 to TRBJ2-3; possible D gene TRBD1, 5 bases. The CDR3 has 14 residues. Deletions cut 6 bases from V and 0 bases from J, with 10 bases between. Per germline, CDR1 KGHSH and CDR2 LQKENI. CDR3 coding DNA: TGTGCCAGCTCTAGGGGCTCTAGCACAGATACGCAGTATTTT. Translated, it gives CASSRGSSTDTQYF.

The rearrangement links TRBV10-3 to TRBJ1-5, with 8 bases identical to TRBD1. Germline trimming cut 6 bases from V and 3 bases from J; bases unmatched to any gene: 4. In germline, CDR1 is ENHRY, CDR2 SYGVKD. The CDR3 is made up of 14 amino acids. DNA of the CDR3: TGTGCCATCAGCCTGACAGGGGACAATCAGCCCCAGCATTTT. It codes for CAISLTGDNQPQHF.

The chain combines TRBV25-1 with TRBJ1-4, with D tentatively TRBD1 (6 bases). The CDR3 runs to 14 residues. Between the trimmed V and J ends, which lost 3 bases and 7 bases, there was a span of 12 bases. The germline V gene has CDR1 MGHDK and CDR2 SYGVNS. The CDR3 reads CASSDLQGFEKLFF. In nucleotides, the CDR3 is TGTGCCAGCAGTGATTTACAGGGATTTGAAAAACTGTTTTTT.

In this sample, this clone turned up a few times. The rearrangement uses TRBV5-1 and TRBJ2-1; the match to TRBD1 covers 12 bases. The CDR3 sequence is 19 residues long. V lost 7 bases and J lost 3; bases outside the gene matches: 17. The germline CDR1 and CDR2 sequences are SGHRS and YFSETQ. The CDR3 DNA is TGCGCCAGCTCTCGAACCGGGACAGGGGGCGCGAAGAACTACAATGAGCAGTTCTTC. Protein product: CASSRTGTGGAKNYNEQFF.

The chain recombines TRBV19 with TRBJ1-4; 7 bases match TRBD1. CDR1 is LNHDA, CDR2 SQIVND, per germline (reference sequence). After removal of 7 bases from V and 11 bases from J, the junction contained 10 bases not matched to a gene. The CDR3 loop spans 13 amino acids. DNA of the CDR3: TGTGCCAGTACGGAGACAGGGCTAGGGAAACTGTTTTTT. It yields the protein CASTETGLGKLFF.

The V call is TRBV19, the J call TRBJ2-1; 7 nucleotides agree with TRBD1. The V and J ends lost 4 bases and 9 bases, in that order; junction bases with no gene match: 3. Germline V lookup: CDR1 LNHDA, CDR2 SQIVND (reference sequence). CDR3 length equals 12 residues. CDR3 loop: CASSTNRGEQFF. Written as DNA, the CDR3 is TGTGCCAGTAGTACCAACAGGGGTGAGCAGTTCTTC.

The rearrangement links TRBV27 to TRBJ2-1, with 12 bases matching TRBD2. Per germline, CDR1 MNHEY and CDR2 SMNVEV (reference sequence). Germline trimming cut 7 bases from V and 5 bases from J; bases unmatched to any gene: 15. The CDR3 covers 18 residues. CDR3 protein: CASTLGPGLAGRNNEQFF. CDR3 coding DNA: TGTGCCAGCACCCTAGGACCTGGACTAGCGGGGAGGAACAATGAGCAGTTCTTC.

This clone was picked up a small number of times. CDR3 amino acids: CASSATDSSGYTF. The CDR3 bases are TGTGCCAGCAGTGCCACGGACAGCTCCGGCTACACCTTC. The rearrangement uses TRBV6-4 and TRBJ1-2, with D possibly TRBD1 on 6 matching bases. V lost 4 bases and J 8 bases, leaving 14 bases between the germline ends. Germline V lookup: CDR1 MRHNA, CDR2 SNTAGT. The CDR3 contains 13 residues.

The chain employs TRBV6-2 or TRBV6-3 and TRBJ2-2; unclear D gene. V was pared by 0 bases and J by 1 base, with 6 bases between. Looked up from germline, CDR1 is MNHEY and CDR2 is SVGEGT. The CDR3 covers 15 residues. The CDR3 is CASSYSPGNTGELFF. CDR3 DNA sequence: TGTGCCAGCAGTTACTCTCCGGGGAACACCGGGGAGCTGTTTTTT.

The chain combines TRBV3-1 (or the pseudogene TRBV3-2) with TRBJ1-1, with 8 bases that match TRBD1. J was trimmed by 3 bases and V by 7 bases; bases with no gene match: 7. CDR3 length equals 14 residues. CDR1 and CDR2 (germline): LGHDT, YNNKEL (reference sequence). CDR3 loop: CASNPSQGDTEAFF. As DNA, the CDR3 is TGTGCCAGCAACCCTTCACAGGGGGACACTGAAGCTTTCTTT.

The V call is TRBV6-2 or TRBV6-3, the J call TRBJ2-2; 7 bases match TRBD2. The CDR3 extends over 12 amino acids. V shed 6 bases and J 8 bases; nucleotides not matched to a gene: 3. Germline values: CDR1 MNHEY, CDR2 SVGEGT. The CDR3 nucleotides are TGTGCCAGCAGCCCGGGACTAGGGGAGCTGTTTTTT. Translating gives CASSPGLGELFF.

The chain employs TRBV18 and TRBJ2-7; weak D call: TRBD2 (5 bases). V was trimmed by 6 bases and J by 3 bases, leaving 12 bases between them. The CDR3 loop spans 13 amino acids. Germline CDR1 is KGHSH and CDR2 is LQKENI. CDR3: CASSPYGDYEQYF. Written as DNA, the CDR3 is TGTGCCAGCTCCCCTTACGGGGACTACGAGCAGTACTTC.

The chain employs TRBV4-3 and TRBJ1-1, with D perhaps matching TRBD1 (5 bases). The CDR3 contains 16 residues. Germline CDR1 is LGHNA and CDR2 is YSLEER. The V gene lost 1 base and the J gene lost 3 bases, with 15 bases spanning the gap. The CDR3, as DNA: TGCGCCAGCAGCCAAGGCGGGGGAAGTTTGGACACTGAAGCTTTCTTT. Residues: CASSQGGGSLDTEAFF.